The next 19 T cell receptor beta chains were all read from a single sample in a study of shared clonotypes between healthy human individuals. The assay was immunoSEQ multiplex PCR, and TCRdb's table has in-frame clones only and misses some. The sample gives some 2,500,000 clones, approximately 93% of which show up once; about 0.34% is in the top ten. The sample was naive CD4+ T cells from PBMCs. The subset is: CD45RA+ positively selected. All receptors come from a man younger than 35 in good health. Some clones in this sample may be carry-over from other donors' samples.

This chain joins TRBV18 and TRBJ2-3; 7 positions match TRBD2. Germline values: CDR1 KGHSH, CDR2 LQKENI. The CDR3 runs to 20 residues. The V segment lost 3 bases and the J segment 8 bases; nucleotides outside the gene matches: 26. The CDR3 here is CASSPFVSQPLAKVVATQYF. The CDR3 DNA reads TGTGCCAGCTCACCTTTTGTAAGTCAGCCACTAGCGAAAGTAGTGGCTACGCAGTATTTT.

This clone was seen only once. The chain employs TRBV28 and TRBJ1-5, with 8 bases that match TRBD1. The CDR3 extends over 15 amino acids. CDR1 is MDHEN, CDR2 SYDVKM, per germline. The junction had 7 bases not matched to a gene; V was cut back by 3 bases and J by 6 bases. As DNA, the CDR3 is TGTGCCAGCAGTTTTCGGCAGGGGGCAGGTCAGCCCCAGCATTTT. It specifies CASSFRQGAGQPQHF. Full variable domain (rest looked up from reference TRBV28 and TRBJ1-5): DVKVTQSSRYLVKRTGEKVFLECVQDMDHENMFWYRQDPGLGLRLIYFSYDVKMKEKGDIPEGYSVSREKKERFSLILESASTNQTSMYLCASSFRQGAGQPQHFGDGTRLSIL.

The chain recombines TRBV7-9 with TRBJ1-2; 9 nucleotides align to TRBD1. There are 18 residues in the CDR3. CDR1 is SEHNR, CDR2 FQNEAQ, per germline (reference sequence). The J segment lost 7 bases and the V segment lost 6 bases, leaving 21 bases of the junction unmatched. Here the CDR3 DNA reads TGTGCCAGCAGTTCCCGGCGGACAGGGGAGGGATTAGGTCTTGGCTACACCTTC. It is translated as CASSSRRTGEGLGLGYTF.

The chain employs TRBV9 and TRBJ2-1; 8 positions match TRBD1. This CDR3 comprises 16 residues. Germline V CDR1 and CDR2: SGDLS, YYNGEE. After removal of 4 bases from V and 5 bases from J, the junction contained 11 bases not matched to a gene. CDR3 nucleotides: TGTGCCAGCAGCCCCCGACCTGGGACAGGTGACAATGAGCAGTTCTTC. Its translation: CASSPRPGTGDNEQFF. Variable domain in full (rest from reference TRBV9 and TRBJ2-1): DSGVTQTPKHLITATGQRVTLRCSPRSGDLSVYWYQQSLDQGLQFLIQYYNGEERAKGNILERFSAQQFPDLHSELNLSSLELGDSALYFCASSPRPGTGDNEQFFGPGTRLTVL.

This CDR3 is CASSPISTGTKNIQYF. CDR3 nucleotides: TGTGCCAGCAGTCCCATTTCCACGGGAACCAAAAACATTCAGTACTTC. This chain uses TRBV27 with TRBJ2-4; TRBD2 is a possible D gene (5 bases). Trimming shortened V by 5 bases and J by 2 bases, and 16 bases separated the two germline ends. Germline CDR1 is MNHEY and CDR2 is SMNVEV (reference sequence). The CDR3 consists of 16 residues.

The J gene is TRBJ1-2, the V gene TRBV2; D remains ambiguous. V dropped 8 bases and J dropped 0 bases, with 7 bases sitting between them. The germline V gene encodes CDR1 SNHLY and CDR2 FYNNEI. The CDR3 is made up of 12 amino acids. CDR3 sequence reads: CASLGTNYGYTF. CDR3 DNA: TGTGCCAGCTTAGGGACTAACTATGGCTACACCTTC.

Worth noting for this clone: Other DNA sequences in this sample translate to the same CDR3. J is TRBJ2-3 and V is TRBV20-1; D remains unclear. Germline CDR1 and CDR2: DFQATT and SNEGSKA (reference sequence). This CDR3 comprises 10 residues. V was pared by 3 bases and J by 4 bases, with 2 bases between. CDR3 loop: CSASPDTQYF. Written as DNA, the CDR3 is TGCAGTGCTAGCCCAGATACGCAGTATTTT.

Points on this clone: Its ends do not fully match the called genes, so a read error is possible. The identical CDR3 is also encoded by other nucleotide sequences in the sample. The genes are TRBV25-1 and TRBJ2-7; 8 nucleotides agree with TRBD2. The germline V gene has CDR1 MGHDK and CDR2 SYGVNS. This CDR3 is 15 amino acids long. The DNA for the CDR3 is TGCGCCAGCAGTGTCGGCGGGAGGAGCTCCTACGAGCAGTACTTC. Residues: CASSVGGRSSYEQYF.

V is TRBV29-1 and J is TRBJ1-1, with D maybe TRBD1 (5 bases). The CDR3 is made up of 12 amino acids. Germline CDR1 SQVTM, CDR2 ANQGSEA. Trimming removed 7 bases from V and 0 bases from J, with 9 bases in between. Here the CDR3 reads CSARQLNTEAFF. The CDR3 DNA is TGCAGCGCCCGACAGCTGAACACTGAAGCTTTCTTT.

The chain recombines TRBV4-3 with TRBJ1-2; D is unclear. The V and J ends lost 1 base and 1 base respectively, with 7 bases between them. This CDR3 is 14 amino acids long. The germline gives CDR1 LGHNA, CDR2 YSLEER. The CDR3 coding sequence is TGCGCCAGCAGCCAAGGGTTCAATAACTATGGCTACACCTTC. Amino acids: CASSQGFNNYGYTF.

The chain has TRBV11-2 and TRBJ2-3; D may correspond to TRBD1 or TRBD2 (6 bases each). The CDR3 totals 15 residues. Germline V CDR1 and CDR2: SGHAT, FQNNGV. The V end was cut by 4 bases, the J end by 6 bases, with 17 bases between. Here the CDR3 DNA reads TGTGCCAGCAGCTACACCGCGGGACAATCCGATACGCAGTATTTT. Protein sequence: CASSYTAGQSDTQYF. The complete variable domain, with remaining parts taken from reference TRBV11-2 and TRBJ2-3, reads EAGVAQSPRYKIIEKRQSVAFWCNPISGHATLYWYQQILGQGPKLLIQFQNNGVVDDSQLPKDRFSAERLKGVDSTLKIQPAKLEDSAVYLCASSYTAGQSDTQYFGPGTRLTVL.

The chain carries TRBV9 and TRBJ2-5, with 8 bases matching TRBD2. The CDR3 spans 15 residues. CDR1 and CDR2 from the germline V gene are SGDLS and YYNGEE. V was clipped by 3 bases and J by 4 bases; unmatched bases: 8. CDR3 bases: TGTGCCAGCAGCGCCCGGGAGGGGCGTTCAGAGACCCAGTACTTC. The encoded protein is CASSAREGRSETQYF.

This chain connects TRBV2 to TRBJ2-3; D uncertain. Trimming took off 4 bases at V and 6 bases at J, with 11 bases between the two ends. Germline CDR1 is SNHLY and CDR2 is FYNNEI. This CDR3 is built from 13 residues. The CDR3 loop reads CASSAWDRDTQYF. CDR3 DNA: TGTGCCAGCAGTGCATGGGATCGGGATACGCAGTATTTT.

The V and J genes are TRBV11-3 and TRBJ2-5; D gene ambiguous. This CDR3 has 13 amino acids. V lost 5 bases to trimming and J lost 4 bases, with 11 bases between them. Per germline, CDR1 SGHNT and CDR2 YENEEA. This CDR3 reads CASSISWAETQYF. The CDR3 coding sequence is TGTGCCAGCAGCATCTCATGGGCAGAGACCCAGTACTTC.

The chain carries TRBV28 and TRBJ1-2; D gene uncertain. The CDR3 extends over 13 amino acids. V lost 7 bases and J 5 bases, leaving 14 bases between the germline ends. Germline CDR1 and CDR2: MDHEN and SYDVKM. CDR3 sequence reads: CASNVLVGYGYTF. As DNA, the CDR3 is TGTGCCAGCAACGTCCTGGTAGGATATGGCTACACCTTC.

The rearrangement uses TRBV6-5 and TRBJ2-1; possibly TRBD2 for D (6 bases). Deletions cut 0 bases from V and 10 bases from J, with 16 bases between. The CDR3 has 15 amino acids. CDR1 and CDR2 from the germline V gene are MNHEY and SVGAGI. The CDR3 nucleotides are TGTGCCAGCAGTTACTCGAAGCTTCTGGCGGGAGAGCAGTTCTTC. Amino acid sequence: CASSYSKLLAGEQFF.

The chain uses TRBV5-6 and TRBJ2-3, with 9 bases lining up with TRBD1. Trimming removed 3 bases from V and 0 bases from J; junction bases left unmatched: 5. The germline gives CDR1 SGHDT, CDR2 YYEEEE. The CDR3 is 16 residues long. Here the CDR3 reads CASSSGQGTSTDTQYF. The CDR3 bases are TGTGCCAGCAGCTCGGGACAGGGTACTAGCACAGATACGCAGTATTTT.

This sequence joins TRBV5-1 and TRBJ1-2; 10 bases align to TRBD1. The CDR3 totals 15 residues. Unmatched junction bases numbered 11, after V lost 4 bases and J lost 8 bases. Germline CDR1 SGHRS, CDR2 YFSETQ. CDR3 DNA sequence: TGCGCCAGCAGCCCCTTAGACAGGGGGCCGGGAGGCTACACCTTC. Translating gives CASSPLDRGPGGYTF.

The genes are TRBV7-3 and TRBJ2-1; the D is unclear. The germline CDR1 and CDR2 sequences are SGHTA and FQGTGA. V lost 1 base to trimming and J lost 6 bases, with 7 bases between them. The CDR3 extends over 13 amino acids. The CDR3 sequence is CASSLSWTNEQFF. The CDR3 DNA reads TGTGCCAGCAGCTTAAGCTGGACCAATGAGCAGTTCTTC.